This entry is about one T cell receptor beta chain. Germline CDR1 reads MNHEY; CDR2 reads SMNVEV (reference sequence). The V end was cut by 0 bases, the J end by 1 base, with 9 bases between. The CDR3 length is 15 residues. A multiplex PCR was run with 60 Vbeta primers and 13 Jbeta primers. Sequencing was performed with immunoSEQ multiplex PCR; in TCRdb, only in-frame clones are kept and a portion is missing. The repertoire holds about 160,000 clones, with about 73% as singletons. The sample originates from a study of cytomegalovirus exposure and HLA in healthy donors. This chain connects TRBV27 to TRBJ2-5; D may be TRBD1 (6 bases). This clonotype was obtained from a woman between 40 and 50 years old in good health and CMV-seronegative. Sequenced sample: PBMCs. CDR3 DNA: TGTGCCAGCAGTTTATCCGGGACAACCCAAGAGACCCAGTACTTC. As protein: CASSLSGTTQETQYF.